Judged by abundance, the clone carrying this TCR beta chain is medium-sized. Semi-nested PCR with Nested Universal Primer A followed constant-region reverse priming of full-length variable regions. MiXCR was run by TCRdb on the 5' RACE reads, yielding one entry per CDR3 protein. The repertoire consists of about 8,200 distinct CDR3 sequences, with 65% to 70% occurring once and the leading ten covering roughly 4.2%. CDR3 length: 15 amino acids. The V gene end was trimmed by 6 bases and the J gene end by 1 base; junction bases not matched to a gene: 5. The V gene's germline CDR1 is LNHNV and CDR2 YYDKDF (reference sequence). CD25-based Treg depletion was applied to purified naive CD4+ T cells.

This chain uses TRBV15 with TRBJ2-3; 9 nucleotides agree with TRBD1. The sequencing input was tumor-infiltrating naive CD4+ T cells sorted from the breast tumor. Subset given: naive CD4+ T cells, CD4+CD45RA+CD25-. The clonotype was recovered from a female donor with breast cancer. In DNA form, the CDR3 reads TGTGCCACCAGGATGCGGACAGGGGGCACAGATACGCAGTATTTT. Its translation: CATRMRTGGTDTQYF.